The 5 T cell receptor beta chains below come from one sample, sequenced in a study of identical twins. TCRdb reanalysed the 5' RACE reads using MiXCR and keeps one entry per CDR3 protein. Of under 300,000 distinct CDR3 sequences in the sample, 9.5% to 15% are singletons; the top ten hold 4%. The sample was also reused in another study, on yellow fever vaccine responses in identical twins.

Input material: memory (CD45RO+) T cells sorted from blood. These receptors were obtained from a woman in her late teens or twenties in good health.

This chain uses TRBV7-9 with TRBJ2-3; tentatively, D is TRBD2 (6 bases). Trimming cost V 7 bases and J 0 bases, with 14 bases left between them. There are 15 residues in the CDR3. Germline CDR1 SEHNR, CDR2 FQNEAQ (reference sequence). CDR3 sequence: CASKRLVGSTDTQYF. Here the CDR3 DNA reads TGTGCCAGCAAGAGACTAGTCGGAAGCACAGATACGCAGTATTTT.

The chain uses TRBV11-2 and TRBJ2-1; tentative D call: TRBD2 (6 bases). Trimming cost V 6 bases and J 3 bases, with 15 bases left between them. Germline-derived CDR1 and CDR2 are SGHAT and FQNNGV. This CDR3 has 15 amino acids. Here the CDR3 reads CASRNPGLLYNEQFF. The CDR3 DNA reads TGTGCCAGCAGAAATCCGGGACTTCTCTACAATGAGCAGTTCTTC.

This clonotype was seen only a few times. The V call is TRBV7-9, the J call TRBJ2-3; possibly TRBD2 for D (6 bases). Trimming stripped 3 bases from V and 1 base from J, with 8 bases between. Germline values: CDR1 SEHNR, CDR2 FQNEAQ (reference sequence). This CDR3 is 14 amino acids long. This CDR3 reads CASSFQRGTDTQYF. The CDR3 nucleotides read TGTGCCAGCAGCTTCCAGCGGGGCACAGATACGCAGTATTTT.

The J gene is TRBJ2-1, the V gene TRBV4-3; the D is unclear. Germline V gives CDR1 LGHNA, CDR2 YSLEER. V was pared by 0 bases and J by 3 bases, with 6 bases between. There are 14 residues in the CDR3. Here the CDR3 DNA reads TGCGCCAGCAGCCAAGACACTTTCTACAATGAGCAGTTCTTC. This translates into CASSQDTFYNEQFF.

The CDR3 reads CSARGTSGGPGSYNEQFF. The CDR3 nucleotides are TGCAGTGCTAGAGGGACTAGCGGGGGGCCGGGCTCCTACAATGAGCAGTTCTTC. The V gene is TRBV20-1, the J gene TRBJ2-1, with 14 bases matching TRBD2. CDR1 is DFQATT and CDR2 is SNEGSKA in the germline V gene (reference sequence). Germline trimming cut 1 base from V and 0 bases from J; bases unmatched to any gene: 5. The CDR3 totals 18 residues.